Listed below are T cell receptor beta chains from one sample, sequenced in a study of T cell responses to AZD1222 COVID-19 vaccine. Generated by immunoSEQ multiplex PCR, the TCRdb table keeps only in-frame clones and is missing some. The sample lists some 110,000 clones, about 94% seen once, with approximately 4.7% in the top ten. This specimen was peripheral blood, taken on day 0 of AZD1222 vaccination. The receptors originated from an adult in good health. The CDR3 runs from the conserved cysteine through the conserved F or W. A D gene is named only where the DNA matches it firmly. Clone size is not always given. Where it is, it says once, few, many or a class for expanded clones.

V	size	J	D	DNA	CDR3
TRBV4-1	.	TRBJ1-3	TRBD1	TGCGCCAGCAGCCCAGGACAGGGTAACACCATATATTTT	CASSPGQGNTIYF
TRBV3-1/TRBV3-2	.	TRBJ2-3	TRBD1	TGTGCCAGCAGCCTAAAGCCGACAGGGGTACCAGATACGCAGTATTTT	CASSLKPTGVPDTQYF
TRBV7-2	.	TRBJ2-1	.	TGTGCCAGCAGCTTTAGCTCCTACAATGAGCAGTTCTTC	CASSFSSYNEQFF
TRBV11-2	.	TRBJ1-5	.	TGTGCCAGCAGCTCGGACAGAAATCAGCCCCAGCATTTT	CASSSDRNQPQHF
TRBV28	few	TRBJ1-2	TRBD1	TGTGCCAGCAGCCGAACCGGGACAGGGGTCTATGGCTACACCTTC	CASSRTGTGVYGYTF
TRBV21-1	few	TRBJ1-6	.	TGTGCCAGCAGCAAAAGCGCCAGGATCCCTATCTATAATTCACCCCTCCACTTT	CASSKSARIPIYNSPLHF
TRBV5-5	.	TRBJ2-1	.	TGTGCCAGCAGCTTGACCCGGCTTGGCCACAATGAGCAGTTCTTC	CASSLTRLGHNEQFF
TRBV5-1	.	TRBJ1-1	TRBD1	TGCGCCAGCAGCTCCGAAGGACAGGGTTTGGGTGAAGCTTTCTTT	CASSSEGQGLGEAFF
TRBV3-1/TRBV3-2	.	TRBJ2-7	TRBD1	TGTGCCAGCAGCCAAGTTTCAGGACAGGGGTCGTACGAGCAGTACTTC	CASSQVSGQGSYEQYF
TRBV9	.	TRBJ2-1	.	TGTGCCAGCAGCGCAGGACCTCCCTACAATGAGCAGTTCTTC	CASSAGPPYNEQFF
TRBV19	.	TRBJ1-5	.	TGTGCCAGTAGTCTTCGATTGGATAGCAATCAGCCCCAGCATTTT	CASSLRLDSNQPQHF
TRBV14	.	TRBJ1-2	TRBD1	TGTGCCAGCAGCCCTGGGACAGAGAATAACTATGGCTACACCTTC	CASSPGTENNYGYTF
TRBV7-8	.	TRBJ2-5	.	TGTGCCAGCAGCTTCGGACTAAAAGAGACCCAGTACTTC	CASSFGLKETQYF
TRBV9	.	TRBJ2-4	.	TGTGCCAGCAGCTTTGGACTAGCCAAAAACATTCAGTACTTC	CASSFGLAKNIQYF
TRBV10-3	.	TRBJ2-2	.	TGTGCCATCAGGTCCCTCTCACGGGGCGTCGGGGAGCTGTTTTTT	CAIRSLSRGVGELFF
TRBV6-5	.	TRBJ2-5	.	TGTGCCAGCAGAGGGAAGTATGAGCAAGAGACCCAGTACTTC	CASRGKYEQETQYF
TRBV7-2	.	TRBJ2-7	TRBD2	TGTGCCAGCAGCTTAGCCCTAGCGGGAACCTCCTACGAGCAGTACTTC	CASSLALAGTSYEQYF
TRBV6-5	once	TRBJ2-2	.	TGTGCCGGCAGTTACAGACTCCCGAACACCGGGGAGCTGTTTTTT	CAGSYRLPNTGELFF
TRBV28	.	TRBJ1-2	.	TGTGCCAGCAGTTTAGTATCCGTCAGCGTTAACTATGGCTACACCTTC	CASSLVSVSVNYGYTF
TRBV4-2	once	TRBJ2-1	.	TGTGCCAGCAGCCAAGATGGGCAGGAGGTCGATGAGCAGTTCTTC	CASSQDGQEVDEQFF
TRBV2	.	TRBJ2-7	.	TGTGCCAGCAGGTTCGCGGGCGCAGGGAGCGAGCAGTACTTC	CASRFAGAGSEQYF
TRBV2	.	TRBJ2-1	TRBD2	TGTGCCAGCAGTGCAACTCCGGGACTAGCAGCTGAGCAGTTCTTC	CASSATPGLAAEQFF
TRBV21-1	.	TRBJ2-6	.	TGTGCCAGCAGCATTTACAGTGGCGCTCTCTCTGGGGCCAACGTCCTGACTTTC	CASSIYSGALSGANVLTF
TRBV30	.	TRBJ2-2	.	TGTGCCTGGACACTTTCGAACACCGGGGAGCTGTTTTTT	CAWTLSNTGELFF
TRBV3-1/TRBV3-2	.	TRBJ2-5	.	TGTGCCAGCAGCCACCTACATATGGAGACCCAGTACTTC	CASSHLHMETQYF
TRBV3-1/TRBV3-2	.	TRBJ2-7	.	TGTGCCAGCAGCCCCGAGGACGGGAGCGGCGAGCAGTACTTC	CASSPEDGSGEQYF
TRBV10-3	.	TRBJ2-7	.	TGTGCCATCAGTGGGCAGATAAACTACGAGCAGTACTTC	CAISGQINYEQYF
TRBV5-1	.	TRBJ1-6	.	TGCGCCAGCAGCTTGGCAGGGGCATATAATTCACCCCTCCACTTT	CASSLAGAYNSPLHF
TRBV11-3	.	TRBJ2-7	.	TGTGCCAGCAGTTCTGGGGCCTCCTACGAGCAGTACTTC	CASSSGASYEQYF